The rows below give T cell receptor beta chains drawn from one sample of a study of cytomegalovirus exposure and HLA in healthy donors. Produced via immunoSEQ multiplex PCR; TCRdb's table is partial and in-frame only. Seen here are some 200,000 clones, 70% to 80% observed once, and the top ten hold 0.22%. Specimen: PBMCs. The receptors stem from a girl aged 2 to 10 in good health and CMV-seronegative. CDR3s leave out the opening cysteine and the closing phenylalanine or tryptophan.

CDR3aa	v_gene	j_gene
ASSEGPSGGSEEQY	TRBV10-1	TRBJ2-7
ASSPGGFSGGTNTQY	TRBV5-1	TRBJ2-3
ASQLGTNYEQY	TRBV10-1	TRBJ2-7
ASRIQGARGYEQY	TRBV7-9	TRBJ2-7
ASSQATSGGAGELF	TRBV4-2	TRBJ2-2
ASSPPRTSGADEQF	TRBV9	TRBJ2-1
ASSERRSGDTTNEQF	TRBV6-1	TRBJ2-1
ASSPGLAGNEQF	TRBV5-4	TRBJ2-1
ASSPLLNTEAF	TRBV6-5	TRBJ1-1
ASSPSSDRIQEQY	TRBV5-4	TRBJ2-7
ASSLVWGPYEQY	TRBV5-1	TRBJ2-7
ASSFGQGGTEAF	TRBV7-9	TRBJ1-1
ASSQLTRTSNEQF	TRBV4-1	TRBJ2-1
ASSDDRDNGVYEQY	TRBV6-1	TRBJ2-7
AWSEGVAF	TRBV30	TRBJ1-1
ASIRTVHYEQY	TRBV2	TRBJ2-7
ASSQGTWGYT	TRBV14	TRBJ1-2
ASSHSGTSGRPTYEQY	TRBV5-1	TRBJ2-7
ASRLSFLVSHEQY	TRBV12-2	TRBJ2-7
ASGLGTGSDEQF	TRBV12-5	TRBJ2-1
SVVVAGGHVYLDTQY	TRBV29-1	TRBJ2-3
ASSITRGQDTQY	TRBV19	TRBJ2-3
ASSWGPLNTEAF	TRBV6-6	TRBJ1-1
ASSVDRGNEKLF	TRBV9	TRBJ1-4
ASSGGGSNYNEQF	TRBV7-2	TRBJ2-1
AISETGSNNEQF	TRBV10-3	TRBJ2-1
ASSLDRDTEAF	TRBV6-5	TRBJ1-1
ASRDFSNTGELF	TRBV5-1	TRBJ2-2
ASGTSGIIETETQY	TRBV7-8	TRBJ2-5
ASSARGASTNEKLF	TRBV6-6	TRBJ1-4
ASSYSQGRGNTEAF	TRBV6-5	TRBJ1-1
ASSGDRVYT	TRBV9	TRBJ1-2
AISQTGGEQY	TRBV10-3	TRBJ2-7
ASSDYRGRFNEKLF	TRBV2	TRBJ1-4
ASSFGTANTEAF	TRBV19	TRBJ1-1
ASSETGMDEKLF	TRBV5-5	TRBJ1-4
ASRSLVTDTQY	TRBV6-5	TRBJ2-3
ASRIKDSGYT	TRBV2	TRBJ1-2
ASSLLAVSSYNEQF	TRBV5-6	TRBJ2-1
ASSWTSGFYEQY	TRBV5-6	TRBJ2-7
ASSSTALNTEAF	TRBV5-1	TRBJ1-1
ASSDEVEDEQY	TRBV5-4	TRBJ2-7